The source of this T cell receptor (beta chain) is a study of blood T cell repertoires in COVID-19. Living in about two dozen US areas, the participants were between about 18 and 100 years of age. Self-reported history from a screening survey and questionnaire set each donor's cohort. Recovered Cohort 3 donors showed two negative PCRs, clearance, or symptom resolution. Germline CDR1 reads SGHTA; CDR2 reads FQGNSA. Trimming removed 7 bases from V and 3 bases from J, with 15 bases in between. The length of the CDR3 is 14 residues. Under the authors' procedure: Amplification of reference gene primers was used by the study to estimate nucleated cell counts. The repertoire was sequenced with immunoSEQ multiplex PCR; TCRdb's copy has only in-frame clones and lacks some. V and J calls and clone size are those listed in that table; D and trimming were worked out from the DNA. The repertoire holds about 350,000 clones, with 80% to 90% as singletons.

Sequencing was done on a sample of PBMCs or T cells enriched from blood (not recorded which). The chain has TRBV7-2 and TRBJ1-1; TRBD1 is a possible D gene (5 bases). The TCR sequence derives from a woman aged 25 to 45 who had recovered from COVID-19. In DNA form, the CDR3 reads TGTGCCAGCACCCGGAGGGGCGCGGACACTGAAGCTTTCTTT. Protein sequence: CASTRRGADTEAFF.